This TCR beta chain was identified in a study of identical twins. Study-wide findings and caveats: Invariant MAIT and iNKT cells could partly confound zero-insertion analyses. Insertion counts were lower in abundant cord blood beta clonotypes, a trend that memory repertoires did not show.

The V gene's germline CDR1 is SGDLS and CDR2 YYNGEE. This CDR3 contains 14 residues. Deletions cut 1 base from V and 2 bases from J, with 10 bases between. In TCRdb, the 5' RACE reads were re-called with MiXCR into one record per CDR3 protein. The sample has some 1,600,000 distinct CDR3 sequences, under 35% seen once; the top ten hold less than 0.35%. With respect to this clonotype: Its antigen is not identified.

The V gene is TRBV9, the J gene TRBJ2-7; D gene uncertain. The sequenced sample was cord blood. The clonotype comes from a newborn girl in good health. The CDR3 sequence: CASSVSTATYEQYF. The CDR3 nucleotides read TGTGCCAGCAGCGTATCCACAGCTACCTACGAGCAGTACTTC.